Described below is a single TCR beta chain sequence and its context. What it recognizes is unknown. Two oligonucleotides, mixed equimolar, formed the beta constant-region primer covering TRBC1 and TRBC2. The cDNA 3' end received a ligated single-stranded oligonucleotide carrying the SP2 primer and a 12-nucleotide UMI. The ligated cDNA underwent four PCR rounds using SP2 and nested alpha and beta constant-region primers. TCRdb re-called the UMI-ligation and nested PCR reads through MiXCR, storing one row per CDR3 protein. The sample has 120,000 to 150,000 distinct CDR3 sequences; about a sixth are singletons. The data derive from a study of naive and memory T cell subsets. Study-level findings and limits: Over 85% of naive TCR sequences appeared only once, unlike memory subsets. Each distinct alpha or beta sequence counts as one clonotype.

This CDR3 comprises 15 residues. Germline lookup yields CDR1 SQVTM and CDR2 ANQGSEA. The V gene lost 5 bases and the J gene lost 5 bases, with 20 bases spanning the gap. The rearrangement joins TRBV29-1 to TRBJ2-3; D is tentatively TRBD1 or TRBD2 (5 bases each). This sequence originates from a human donor in good health. The source material was naive CD4+ T cells from blood. The CDR3, as DNA: TGCAGCGTTTTGCGACAGTCAGGAGGCGGAGATACGCAGTATTTT. Amino acids: CSVLRQSGGGDTQYF.